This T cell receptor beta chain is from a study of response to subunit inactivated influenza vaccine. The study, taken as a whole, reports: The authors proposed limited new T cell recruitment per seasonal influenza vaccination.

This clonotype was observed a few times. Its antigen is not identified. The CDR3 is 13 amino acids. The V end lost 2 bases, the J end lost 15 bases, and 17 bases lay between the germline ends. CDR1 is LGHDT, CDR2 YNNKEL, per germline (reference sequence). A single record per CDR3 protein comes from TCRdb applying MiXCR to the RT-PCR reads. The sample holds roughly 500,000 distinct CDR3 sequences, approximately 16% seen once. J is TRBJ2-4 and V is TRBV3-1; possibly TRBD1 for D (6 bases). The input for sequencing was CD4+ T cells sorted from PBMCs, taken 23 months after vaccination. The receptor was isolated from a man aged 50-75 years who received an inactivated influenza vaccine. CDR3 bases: TGTGCCAGCAGCCAACCTGGGACACCGGGCCGGTACTTC. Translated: CASSQPGTPGRYF.